Listed below are T cell receptor beta chains from one sample, sequenced in a study of CD8 T cells in Susac syndrome. One entry per CDR3 protein, called by TCRdb with MiXCR from the immunoSEQ multiplex PCR reads. The data show around 200,000 distinct CDR3 sequences, 85% to 95% seen once. Material: CD4+ T cells from PBMCs. The receptors stem from a human donor in good health. Each CDR3 is given with its conserved first and last residue. D genes are given only for firm matches. Clone size, where shown, is once, few, many, or a class for clones that have expanded.

TRBJ2-5	NA	few	TRBV7-2	TGTGCCAGCAGCTTCAGGAGGCGCGAGACCCAGTACTTC	CASSFRRRETQYF
TRBJ2-3	NA	NA	TRBV12-3/TRBV12-4	TGTGCCAGCAGTCTCCTTAGACCTCCCGATACGCAGTATTTT	CASSLLRPPDTQYF
TRBJ2-1	NA	NA	TRBV14	TGTGCCAGCAGCCAAGCCGTGGCCGGTTTCCGCAATGAGCAGTTCTTC	CASSQAVAGFRNEQFF
TRBJ2-2	NA	few	TRBV7-9	TGTGCCAGCAGCTTAGATGCCGGGGAGCTGTTTTTT	CASSLDAGELFF
TRBJ2-6	NA	NA	TRBV6-5	TGTGCCAGCAGTTCCATCCGGCCTTCTGGGGCCAACGTCCTGACTTTC	CASSSIRPSGANVLTF
TRBJ1-2	NA	NA	TRBV18	TGTGCCAGCTCACCAGGGGCAGACTATGGCTACACCTTC	CASSPGADYGYTF
TRBJ2-5	NA	NA	TRBV7-2	TGTGCCAGCAGCTTAGGCTCCACAGAGACCCAGTACTTC	CASSLGSTETQYF
TRBJ1-2	TRBD1	NA	TRBV27	TGTGCCAGCAGTCTTGGACAGGGCCAAAAAGGCTACACCTTC	CASSLGQGQKGYTF
TRBJ1-5	TRBD1	NA	TRBV19	TGTGCCAGTAGCCTGACAGGGCTCAATCAGCCCCAGCATTTT	CASSLTGLNQPQHF
TRBJ1-5	TRBD1	NA	TRBV20-1	TGCAGTGCTAGGAAAGGGGGCGGAAATCAGCCCCAGCATTTT	CSARKGGGNQPQHF
TRBJ1-6	NA	NA	TRBV20-1	TGCAGTGCCATACTTGCGGGGCGGTATTCACCCCTCCACTTT	CSAILAGRYSPLHF
TRBJ1-1	NA	NA	TRBV29-1	TGCAGCGTTGAAGCAAACCGGGAACGTGGTGCTTTCTTT	CSVEANRERGAFF
TRBJ1-1	TRBD1	NA	TRBV29-1	TGCAGCGTTAGGGGACAGCTGTTCACTGAAGCTTTCTTT	CSVRGQLFTEAFF
TRBJ1-4	NA	NA	TRBV9	TGTGCCAGCAGCGCCTGGGGGCAGGACGGTGAAAAACTGTTTTTT	CASSAWGQDGEKLFF
TRBJ2-5	NA	NA	TRBV30	TGTGCCTGGACTGATAGCGTGTCTGAGACCCAGTACTTC	CAWTDSVSETQYF
TRBJ2-5	TRBD1	NA	TRBV12-3/TRBV12-4	TGTGCCAGCAGTCCGCAGGGGGCAGTGGAGACCCAGTACTTC	CASSPQGAVETQYF
TRBJ2-3	NA	NA	TRBV15	TGTGCCACCAGCAGAGAGTTTGGAGGGGCAGATACGCAGTATTTT	CATSREFGGADTQYF
TRBJ2-1	TRBD2	once	TRBV3-1	TGTGCCAGCAGCCGTAGGACTAGCAATCAGTTCTTC	CASSRRTSNQFF
TRBJ1-5	NA	NA	TRBV28	TGTGCCAGCAGGCCCTGGAAAGGGGACGGGTTCGGCAATCAGCCCCAGCATTTT	CASRPWKGDGFGNQPQHF
TRBJ2-7	TRBD2	NA	TRBV7-2	TGTGCCAGCAGCTTTGTAGCGGGGGGGAGCGAGCAGTACTTC	CASSFVAGGSEQYF
TRBJ1-2	NA	NA	TRBV20-1	TGCAGTGCTAGGACCGTGGATAGCTATGGCTACACCTTC	CSARTVDSYGYTF
TRBJ2-5	NA	NA	TRBV5-1	TGCGCCAGCAGCCTTCGTTTGGGGGAAGTGGAGACCCAGTACTTC	CASSLRLGEVETQYF
TRBJ1-6	TRBD1	NA	TRBV27	TGTGCCAGCAGTTCATCCCTGGTTGGGACAGGGGTGTCACCCCTCCACTTT	CASSSSLVGTGVSPLHF
TRBJ2-1	TRBD2	few	TRBV6-1	TGTGCCAGCAGTTTGACTAGCGGCCCCTACAATGAGCAGTTCTTC	CASSLTSGPYNEQFF
TRBJ1-1	NA	NA	TRBV29-1	TGCAGCGTCCGTCTGGGAGTCACAATGAACACTGAAGCTTTCTTT	CSVRLGVTMNTEAFF
TRBJ1-4	NA	NA	TRBV5-1	TGCGCCAGCAGCTTGGGGGCAGATGAAAAACTGTTTTTT	CASSLGADEKLFF
TRBJ1-5	NA	NA	TRBV20-1	TGCAGTGCTAGGAGTGATGCGCCCCAGCATTTT	CSARSDAPQHF
TRBJ2-5	NA	NA	TRBV20-1	TGCAGTGCGGGAGATCCTCAAGAGACCCAGTACTTC	CSAGDPQETQYF
TRBJ1-2	TRBD1	NA	TRBV9	TGTGCCAGCAGCGGCGGAGGGGGCTGGTATGGCTACACCTTC	CASSGGGGWYGYTF
TRBJ1-1	NA	NA	TRBV9	TGTGCCAGCAGCGCCACCTCGGGCACTGAAGCTTTCTTT	CASSATSGTEAFF
TRBJ1-6	NA	NA	TRBV20-1	TGCAGTGCGGGGAACACGGCAGGGCCCTCACCCCTCCACTTT	CSAGNTAGPSPLHF
TRBJ1-1	NA	NA	TRBV13	TGTGCCAGCAGCCGACGGTTGAACACTGAAGCTTTCTTT	CASSRRLNTEAFF
TRBJ2-5	TRBD1	NA	TRBV18	TGTGCCAGCGTGTCGGGACAGATGGAGACCCAGTACTTC	CASVSGQMETQYF
TRBJ2-7	TRBD2	once	TRBV5-1	TGCGCCAGCAGCTTGAGCGGGGGGCACTCCTACGAGCAGTACTTC	CASSLSGGHSYEQYF
TRBJ2-6	TRBD1	NA	TRBV20-1	TGCAGTGCGACGGGACAGGGGGCGCCCGGGGCCAACGTCCTGACTTTC	CSATGQGAPGANVLTF
TRBJ1-5	TRBD1	NA	TRBV7-9	TGTGCCAGCAGCTTAGGAGACAGGGGCCATCAGCCCCAGCATTTT	CASSLGDRGHQPQHF
TRBJ2-1	NA	NA	TRBV18	TGTGCCAGCTCACCTCCGGAGGGGGGATACAATGAGCAGTTCTTC	CASSPPEGGYNEQFF
TRBJ2-3	NA	NA	TRBV7-3	TGTGCCAGCAGCCTCTTGGGCCTTAGCACAGATACGCAGTATTTT	CASSLLGLSTDTQYF
TRBJ2-3	TRBD2	NA	TRBV20-1	TGCAGTGCTAGGGGACTAGCGGGAGGTACGCAGTATTTT	CSARGLAGGTQYF
TRBJ2-7	NA	NA	TRBV27	TGTGCCAGCAAAAGGGAGGGGGCTGGGACCTACGAGCAGTACTTC	CASKREGAGTYEQYF
TRBJ1-1	TRBD1	NA	TRBV20-1	TGCAGTGCTAGGATGACAGGGTTGAACACTGAAGCTTTCTTT	CSARMTGLNTEAFF
TRBJ1-6	NA	NA	TRBV9	TGTGCCAGCAGCTCCACGCGGATTTCCTATAATTCACCCCTCCACTTT	CASSSTRISYNSPLHF
TRBJ2-5	TRBD1	NA	TRBV28	TGTGCCAGCAGTTTACCCGGGACAGGGGAGGAGACCCAGTACTTC	CASSLPGTGEETQYF
TRBJ1-4	NA	NA	TRBV3-1	TGTGCCAGCAGCCCGGACGGTGCCTTGGGGGAAAAACTGTTTTTT	CASSPDGALGEKLFF
TRBJ2-6	NA	NA	TRBV3-1	TGTGCCAGCAGCCCCTACCGGGATGGGGCCAACGTCCTGACTTTC	CASSPYRDGANVLTF